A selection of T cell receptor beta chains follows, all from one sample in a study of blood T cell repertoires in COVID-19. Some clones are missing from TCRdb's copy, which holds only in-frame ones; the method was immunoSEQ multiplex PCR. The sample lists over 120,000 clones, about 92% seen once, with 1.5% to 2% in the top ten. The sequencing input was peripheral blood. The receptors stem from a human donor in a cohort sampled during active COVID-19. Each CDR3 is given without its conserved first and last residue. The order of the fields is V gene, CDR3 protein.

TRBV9 ASSPRQGAGYT
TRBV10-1 ASRFDRSSSYNSPLH
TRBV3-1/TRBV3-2 ASSRGLAVGGTDTQY
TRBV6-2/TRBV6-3 ASSPRVRRDETQY
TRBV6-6 ASSARTGSTEAF
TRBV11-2 ASSLARETQY
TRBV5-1 ASSPSGTNEKLF
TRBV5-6 ASSRLTGTAYEQY
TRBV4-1 ASSQGTGGIYQPQH
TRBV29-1 SVPGQVDEKLF
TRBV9 ASSVVPAGGLNEQF
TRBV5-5 ASSSGTGDGYT
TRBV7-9 ASSPQSGGSETQY
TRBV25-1 ASSEGQGFGEAF
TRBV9 ASSVAPAGARGTQY
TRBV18 ASSPSGGADGELF
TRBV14 ASSLGGPRNEQF
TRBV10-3 ATGLAGGRETQY
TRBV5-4 ASSLLTGGYTEAF
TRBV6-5 ASSYSSGEAYEQY
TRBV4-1 ASSHTPQNTGELF
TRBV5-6 ASSIGDGTNEKLF
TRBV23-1 ATPQGPMNTGELF
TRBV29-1 SVDGQIGPYGYT
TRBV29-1 SGGRGYYEQY
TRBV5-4 ASSPGTRADTQY
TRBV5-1 ASSSYPPLAKNIQY
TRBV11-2 ASSWGTSTGELF
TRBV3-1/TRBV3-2 ASSQGGGPHNEQF
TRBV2 ASSDIVAGGSYEQY
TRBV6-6 ASSPDWPRGYT
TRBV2 ASSPGTSERETQY
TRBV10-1 ASSESRGLGTEAF
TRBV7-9 ASSLLRRSSYNEQF
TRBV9 ASSLDRGSEKLF
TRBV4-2 ASSQEDRGRDYGYT
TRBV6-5 ASSYRGPQGQPQH
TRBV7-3 ASSLARSGANVLT
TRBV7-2 ASSLVAAQETQY
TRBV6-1 ASSEWNSFNEKLF
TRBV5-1 ASSLALSGGHTEAF
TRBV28 ASSLDIGYT
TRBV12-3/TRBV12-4 ASSLMAEKLF
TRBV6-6 ASSYAEGWGYT
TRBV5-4 ASSLRRGGAETQY
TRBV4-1 ASSQEGAWGVTKNIQY
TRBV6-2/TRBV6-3 ASSLRRGHLETQY
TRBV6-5 ATGAGGELF
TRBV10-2 ASSDGHEQY
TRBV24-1 ATSDFDRGRNTEAF
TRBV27 ASSGTGSGTEAF
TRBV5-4 ASSLGFVGTEMNNEQF
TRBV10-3 AISEIGTVKQF
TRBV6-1 ASSERDRDAGYT
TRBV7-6 ASSPREGEQY
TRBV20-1 SAAGGLQF
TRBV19 ASSIGYSNQPQH
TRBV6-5 ASSQGQGSYEQY
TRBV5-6 ASSEQGRVYEQY
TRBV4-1 ATSQDGSSGETQY